The 14 T cell receptor beta chains in this list originate from one sample, sequenced in a study of OX40 agonist ivuxolimab in advanced cancers. Library construction relied on the immunoSEQ multiplex PCR assay. This is the immuneACCESS table as TCRdb keeps it, with only in-frame sequences that have V and J called. A part of the clones is gone; compared with another copy, unresolved V genes explain less than half, and the rest is unexplained. The sample data list just over 50,000 clones, and about nine tenths of these were observed just once. The ten top clones hold roughly 3.6% of the sample. This specimen consisted of CD4+ or CD8+ T cells sorted from blood, obtained in a trial of the OX40 agonist ivuxolimab. These receptors all stem from an adult with an advanced solid tumor such as melanoma, head and neck, liver or kidney cancer.

The rearrangement uses TRBV28 and TRBJ1-2; 9 bases line up with TRBD1. With V trimmed by 5 bases and J by 8 bases, 15 bases remained unmatched. Germline CDR1 reads MDHEN; CDR2 reads SYDVKM. The CDR3 covers 16 residues. This chain's CDR3 is CASSPLRIQGAPGYTF. The CDR3 DNA reads as TGTGCCAGCAGTCCACTACGAATACAGGGGGCGCCCGGCTACACCTTC.

The chain combines TRBV2 with TRBJ2-3; D tentatively fits TRBD1 or TRBD2 (5 bases each). The CDR3 has 13 amino acids. Trimming left V 5 bases short and J 1 base short, with 7 bases between. Germline-derived CDR1 and CDR2 are SNHLY and FYNNEI. In DNA, the CDR3 is TGTGCCAGCAGTAGGGACCGCACAGATACGCAGTATTTT. It yields the protein CASSRDRTDTQYF.

J is TRBJ2-5 and V is TRBV27, with D possibly being TRBD2 (6 bases). This CDR3 is 14 amino acids long. Deletions cut 2 bases from V and 5 bases from J, with 12 bases between. Germline CDR1 MNHEY, CDR2 SMNVEV (reference sequence). The CDR3 DNA reads TGTGCCAGCAGTTTAACGGGGCGGGGTGAGACCCAGTACTTC. It encodes CASSLTGRGETQYF.

This chain uses TRBV27 with TRBJ2-2; D is possibly TRBD1 (6 bases). This CDR3 is built from 18 residues. V was trimmed by 5 bases and J by 3 bases, leaving 22 bases between them. Germline V gene lookup returns CDR1 MNHEY and CDR2 SMNVEV (reference sequence). For the CDR3, the DNA is TGTGCCAGCAGTCCACCCTCGGCAGGGGTTGAGTACACCGGGGAGCTGTTTTTT. Its protein is CASSPPSAGVEYTGELFF.

The chain uses TRBV6-1 and TRBJ2-5, with 10 bases identical to TRBD2. The V segment lost 2 bases and the J segment 6 bases; nucleotides outside the gene matches: 9. This CDR3 is 16 amino acids long. CDR1 and CDR2 from the germline V gene are MNHNS and SASEGT. The CDR3 protein is CASSEYGAGGQKTQYF. CDR3 nucleotide sequence: TGTGCCAGCAGTGAATATGGAGCGGGGGGGCAGAAGACCCAGTACTTC.

The genes are TRBV6-1 and TRBJ2-5, with 11 positions matching TRBD2. In germline, CDR1 is MNHNS, CDR2 SASEGT. With 5 bases clipped from V and 4 bases from J, the junction kept 3 bases outside the gene matches. The CDR3 runs to 14 residues. This chain's CDR3 is CASSSGTSGETQYF. The CDR3 bases are TGTGCCAGCAGTTCCGGGACTAGCGGAGAGACCCAGTACTTC.

V gene TRBV11-3 combines with J gene TRBJ2-2; D may be TRBD2 (7 bases). The CDR3 loop spans 17 amino acids. CDR1 is SGHNT, CDR2 YENEEA, per germline. The V end was cut by 6 bases, the J end by 3 bases, with 20 bases between. In DNA, the CDR3 is TGTGCCAGCAGACGGACCCTCGGGGGGCCTGACACCGGGGAGCTGTTTTTT. It yields the protein CASRRTLGGPDTGELFF.

With regard to this clone: One end of the junction is discordant with germline, which a read error may explain. The same CDR3 is also encoded by other DNA sequences in this sample. The chain's CDR3 is CASSFIGGGETQYF. The CDR3 bases are TGTGCCAGCAGCTTCATAGGGGGTGGGGAGACTCAGTACTTC. The chain has TRBV7-9 and TRBJ2-5; a weak D match, TRBD1 (6 bases). The germline V gene encodes CDR1 SEHNR and CDR2 FQNEAQ (reference sequence). The CDR3 is 14 amino acids.

The chain joins TRBV6-6 to TRBJ2-5; 7 positions agree with TRBD1. The tail of the sequence fits TRBJ2-7 better, so the J call may be wrong. Per the germline V gene, CDR1 is MNHNY and CDR2 is SVGAGI (reference sequence). The CDR3 is 16 amino acids. The CDR3 reads CASTLLGQEQGYEQYF. The CDR3 bases are TGTGCCAGCACCTTACTCGGACAGGAACAGGGCTACGAGCAGTACTTC.

This clone showed up just a few times. The rearrangement links TRBV27 to TRBJ2-3, with D tentatively TRBD2 (6 bases). The length of the CDR3 is 19 residues. The germline CDR1 and CDR2 sequences are MNHEY and SMNVEV (reference sequence). V was shortened by 7 bases and J by 0 bases, with 26 bases between the two germline ends. DNA for the CDR3: TGTGCCAGCAAACGGGGGTTCTCGGGGGTTCGTTGGAGCACAGATACGCAGTATTTT. Translated, it gives CASKRGFSGVRWSTDTQYF.

V and J are TRBV30 and TRBJ2-3; perhaps TRBD1 as D (5 bases). Between the trimmed V and J ends, which lost 2 bases and 0 bases, there was a span of 9 bases. The CDR3 runs 14 residues. In germline, CDR1 is GTSNPN, CDR2 SVGIG (reference sequence). The CDR3 sequence: CAWSIQGSTDTQYF. DNA for the CDR3: TGTGCCTGGAGTATCCAGGGTAGCACAGATACGCAGTATTTT. Full variable domain (outside the CDR3, taken from reference TRBV30 and TRBJ2-3): SQTIHQWPATLVQPVGSPLSLECTVEGTSNPNLYWYRQAAGRGLQLLFYSVGIGQISSEVPQNLSASRPQDRQFILSSKKLLLSDSGFYLCAWSIQGSTDTQYFGPGTRLTVL.

This clone came up once. The chain carries TRBV21-1 and TRBJ2-3; the table names TRBD2, a call not compared with the DNA. TRBV21-1 is recorded as a pseudogene. This CDR3 contains 20 residues. CDR3 amino acids: CASSKDGTSGYLERADTQYF. CDR3 DNA: TGTGCCAGCAGCAAAGATGGGACTAGCGGGTACTTAGAGCGCGCAGATACGCAGTATTTT.

The chain combines TRBV28 with TRBJ2-7, with D possibly matching TRBD1 (6 bases). Between the trimmed V and J ends, which lost 6 bases and 4 bases, there was a span of 22 bases. Germline V gene lookup returns CDR1 MDHEN and CDR2 SYDVKM. The CDR3 covers 16 residues. CDR3 region: CASRIVSAGARYEQYF. DNA for the CDR3: TGTGCCAGCAGAATTGTGTCCGCAGGGGCTAGGTACGAGCAGTACTTC.

V and J are TRBV30 and TRBJ2-3; D may match TRBD1 or TRBD2 (5 bases each). The CDR3 extends over 15 amino acids. Trimming pared 1 base from V and 2 bases from J, leaving 13 bases between. Germline V CDR1 and CDR2: GTSNPN, SVGIG (reference sequence). Here the CDR3 DNA reads TGTGCCTGGAGTGCTGGGGGAGCGTCCACAGATACGCAGTATTTT. This codes for CAWSAGGASTDTQYF.